Each of the 27 T cell receptor delta chains below was sequenced from the same sample in a study of γδ T cells in repeated Plasmodium falciparum infection. TCRdb reprocessed the multiplex PCR reads using CATT. Of tens of thousands of delta-chain clones in the sample, 0.75% to 1% are singletons; the top ten hold approximately 9.6%. Flow sorting of PBMC yielded separate Vgamma9/Vdelta2+ and Vdelta2-negative gammadelta T cell populations for bulk repertoire analysis. Sequencing was carried out using gamma-delta T cells from blood. The receptors were gathered from a pool of human donors (malaria-infected and uninfected, not separated).

Turning to this clone: It differs at one base from a far larger clone, so likely a read error. Other DNA sequences of this sample code for an identical CDR3. The chain uses TRDV1 and TRDJ1; possible D gene TRDD3, 6 bases. TCRdb carries no J gene annotation; the J gene was assigned here by matching the DNA with germline. The CDR3 contains 18 residues. The germline CDR1 and CDR2 sequences are TSWWSYY and QGS. In DNA form, the CDR3 reads TGCGCTCTTGGGGAAACGAGCCCTTCGCTGGGGCCCCCCGATAAACTCATCTTT. Translation: CALGETSPSLGPPDKLIF.

This clone was counted only a few times. Only one base separates this from a far larger clonotype, so it likely reflects a read error. Other nucleotide sequences in the sample specify the same CDR3. The J gene is uncalled and the V gene is TRDV1. The germline gives CDR1 TSWWSYY, CDR2 QGS. The length of the CDR3 is 12 residues. CDR3 sequence reads: CALGESRGKLIF. CDR3 bases: TGTGCTCTTGGGGAATCCAGGGGTAAGCTCATCTTT.

This clone was observed a handful of times. The TCRdb record carries a much larger clone's protein, which differs from this DNA's translation at residue 18; a read error is the likely cause, and the protein listed here is the DNA translation. No J gene was called, and the V gene is TRDV1; whether TRDD3, the table's D call, matches the DNA was not checked. This CDR3 region has 19 residues. Germline V gene sequence: CDR1 TSWWSYY, CDR2 QGS. In nucleotides, the CDR3 is TGTGCTCTTGGGGACCACCCCACTAAGAGGGGTCCCGGTGGTCTGTCCCTGACCTTT. It encodes CALGDHPTKRGPGGLSLTF.

This clone was counted between two and nine times. Since a far larger clone is one base different, this is likely a read error. The sample has other DNA sequences that encode this CDR3 too. The rearrangement joins TRDV2 to TRDJ2; no reliable D call. Trimming took off 3 bases at V and 6 bases at J, with 13 bases between the two ends. Germline V gene data show CDR1 as GEAIGNYY and CDR2 as EKD. The CDR3 runs to 14 residues. The CDR3, as DNA: TGTGCCTGTGACTCATTACTCTTCTCAGCACAACTCTTCTTT. Translated: CACDSLLFSAQLFF.

This clone was seen a handful of times. The TCRdb record carries a much larger clone's protein, which differs from this DNA's translation at residue 11; a read error is the likely cause, and the protein listed here is the DNA translation. The chain links TRDV2 to TRDJ3; 8 bases are a match to TRDD3. V dropped 0 bases and J dropped 2; count of bases not matched to a gene: 14. Per the germline V gene, CDR1 is GEAIGNYY and CDR2 is EKD. CDR3 length: 21 residues. CDR3 coding DNA: TGTGCCTGTGACACCGCGTCCCTACTGGGGGGTACCACCTGGGACACCCGACAGATGTTTTTC. Translation: CACDTASLLGGTTWDTRQMFF.

This clone has only a few counts. The protein given by TCRdb reflects a much larger clone and differs at residue 2 from this DNA's translation, likely from a read error; the protein shown is the DNA's translation. The V call is TRDV2, the J call TRDJ1; 7 bases agree with TRDD3. CDR3 size: 18 residues. Per the germline V gene, CDR1 is GEAIGNYY and CDR2 is EKD. CDR3 sequence reads: CSCDTLESLGGLTDKLIF. CDR3 sequence (DNA): TGTTCCTGTGACACGCTAGAGTCGCTGGGGGGATTGACCGATAAACTCATCTTT.

This clone has at least ten counts. TCRdb shows a much larger clone's protein in place of this DNA's translation, and the two differ at residue 5, likely through a read error; the protein shown is translated from the DNA. The V and J genes are TRDV1 and TRDJ1; 9 bases match TRDD3. CDR3 length: 21 residues. Germline V gene sequence: CDR1 TSWWSYY, CDR2 QGS. With V trimmed by 3 bases and J by 5 bases, 25 bases remained unmatched. The CDR3 nucleotides read TGTGCTCTTGGGGATCTCATCCCTTTGGGACGCTGTACTGGGGGACCAGATAAACTCATCTTT. Amino acid sequence: CALGDLIPLGRCTGGPDKLIF.

This clone has a handful of counts. The protein TCRdb gives is from a much larger clone and does not agree with this DNA's translation at residue 6, likely a read error; the protein shown here comes from the DNA. The chain is built from TRDV1 and TRDJ1; TRDD3 is a possible D gene (6 bases). The J gene was not available in TCRdb and was assigned here by matching the DNA to germline segments. CDR1 is TSWWSYY, CDR2 QGS, per germline. The CDR3 consists of 19 residues. Trimming shortened V by 5 bases and J by 0 bases, and 25 bases separated the two germline ends. The DNA of the CDR3 is TGTGCTCTTGGGTCCCTCATCCGGGGATTCCGATCGTACACCGATAAACTCATCTTT. This codes for CALGSLIRGFRSYTDKLIF.

This clone was counted only a few times. A far larger clone is only one base removed, so a read error is likely. Within the sample, other DNA sequences also encode this same CDR3. The chain has TRDV2 and TRDJ1; the match to TRDD3 covers 11 bases. The J gene comes from matching the DNA to germline here; TCRdb lacks it. CDR1 GEAIGNYY and CDR2 EKD come from the germline V gene. The CDR3 covers 20 residues. V lost 3 bases and J lost 5; bases outside the gene matches: 22. CDR3 nucleotide sequence: TGTGCCTGTGACCCCCTTCGACCCGTTACTGGGGGATATACCGATGATAAACTCATCTTT. Amino acids: CACDPLRPVTGGYTDDKLIF.

On this clone itself: This DNA's translation and the protein TCRdb lists, from a much larger clone, do not match at residue 11, likely due to a read error; the protein shown is translated from the DNA. This chain connects TRDV2 to TRDJ1; 8 bases map to TRDD3. In the absence of a J gene in TCRdb, the DNA was matched to germline to assign it here. The CDR3 extends over 17 amino acids. Germline CDR1 GEAIGNYY, CDR2 EKD. Trimming removed 8 bases from V and 1 base from J; junction bases left unmatched: 17. The CDR3 DNA follows: TGTGCCTTTACCCTGACTGGGGGTTCTCAGTGCACCGATAAACTCATCTTT. Its translation is CAFTLTGGSQCTDKLIF.

The sample holds a few counts of this clone. TCRdb's protein, taken from a much larger clone, differs from this DNA's translation at residue 7, likely owing to a read error; the protein displayed comes from the DNA. The chain joins TRDV2 to TRDJ3; maybe TRDD3 (5 bases). The J gene is absent in TCRdb and was assigned here via DNA matching to germline. The germline V and J ends were trimmed by 1 base and 0 bases, with 15 bases remaining between them. Germline assignment: CDR1 GEAIGNYY and CDR2 EKD. The CDR3 totals 19 residues. CDR3 sequence (DNA): TGTGCCTGTGACACTGGGGACCTGAGGGGCTCCTGGGACACCCGACAGATGTTTTTC. Amino acids: CACDTGDLRGSWDTRQMFF.

In this sample, this clone turned up a few times. TCRdb records a much larger clone's protein for this DNA, with a difference at residue 10 that likely arises from a read error; the protein given is the translation of the DNA. J is TRDJ1 and V is TRDV2, with TRDD3 matching 10 bases. No J gene is reported in TCRdb; it was inferred here by comparing the DNA with germline. This CDR3 comprises 18 residues. With V trimmed by 0 bases and J by 0 bases, 9 bases remained unmatched. Germline assignment: CDR1 GEAIGNYY and CDR2 EKD. CDR3 loop: CACDTGLGDAPYTDKLIF. The CDR3 nucleotides are TGTGCCTGTGACACCGGACTGGGGGATGCTCCCTACACCGATAAACTCATCTTT.

This clone has more than one count but fewer than ten. It is likely a read error: a sequence one base away is far more abundant. This specimen includes other DNA sequences encoding the same CDR3. The chain carries TRDV1 and TRDJ1; 7 bases are shared with TRDD3. TCRdb carries no J gene annotation; the J gene was assigned here by matching the DNA with germline. The CDR3 totals 16 residues. Germline V gene lookup returns CDR1 TSWWSYY and CDR2 QGS. The CDR3 nucleotides read TGTGCCCTTGGGGACCCATACCCTGGGGGCCCAGTTGGACTCATCTTT. It is translated as CALGDPYPGGPVGLIF.

This clone was picked up a small number of times. The TCRdb protein comes from a much larger clone and disagrees with this DNA's translation at residue 4, likely due to a read error; the protein given here is derived from the DNA. This chain connects TRDV2 to TRDJ1; TRDD3 matches at 13 bases. Here the J gene was assigned by germline matching of the DNA, as TCRdb has none. The germline CDR1 and CDR2 sequences are GEAIGNYY and EKD. There are 18 residues in the CDR3. V dropped 5 bases and J dropped 0; count of bases not matched to a gene: 11. The CDR3 spells CACGPLLGDTRDTDKLIF. The CDR3 bases are TGTGCCTGTGGCCCCTTACTGGGGGATACGCGAGACACCGATAAACTCATCTTT.

This clone appeared a few times. This DNA's translation and the protein TCRdb lists, from a much larger clone, do not match at residue 10, likely due to a read error; the protein shown is translated from the DNA. The rearrangement uses TRDV3 and TRDJ1; 9 positions match TRDD3. After removal of 5 bases from V and 1 base from J, the junction contained 14 bases not matched to a gene. Germline V CDR1 and CDR2: TVYSNPD, GDNSRS (reference sequence). This CDR3 is built from 16 residues. The CDR3 spells CAPLSTGDTCTDKLIF. CDR3 DNA: TGTGCCCCCTTATCCACCGGGGATACGTGCACCGATAAACTCATCTTT.

In this sample, this clone turned up many times. The amino acid sequence in TCRdb belongs to a much larger clone and departs from this DNA's translation at residue 8, likely a sequencing read error; the sequence shown is translated from the DNA. This rearrangement joins TRDV2 to TRDJ1, with D hard to call. Because TCRdb records no J gene, it was assigned here through a match of the DNA to germline. The CDR3 has 16 amino acids. The V gene's germline CDR1 is GEAIGNYY and CDR2 EKD. Trimming removed 0 bases at V and 4 bases at J, with 17 bases between. CDR3 in amino acids: CACDTIGAGRNDKLIF. The CDR3 DNA sequence: TGTGCCTGTGACACCATCGGGGCAGGACGGAACGATAAACTCATCTTT.

This clone has more than one count but fewer than ten. The protein TCRdb lists belongs to a much larger clone and differs from this DNA's translation at residue 8, which points to a read error; the protein shown is made from the DNA. The chain joins TRDV2 to TRDJ1, with D hard to call. Per the germline V gene, CDR1 is GEAIGNYY and CDR2 is EKD. The CDR3 has 17 residues. The V end was cut by 0 bases, the J end by 0 bases, with 16 bases between. CDR3 nucleotides: TGTGCCTGTGACACCCTGAAGGGTGATGGCCACACCGATAAACTCATCTTT. Translating gives CACDTLKGDGHTDKLIF.

This clone was picked up a small number of times. Given a far larger clone just one base away, this is likely a sequencing read error. This sample also contains other DNA sequences that code for the same CDR3. The V call is TRDV1, the J call TRDJ1; 11 bases match TRDD3. The J gene was missing in TCRdb and was found by matching the end of the DNA to germline. V trimming: 3 bases; J trimming: 9 bases; junction bases outside the gene matches: 33. This CDR3 comprises 23 residues. CDR1 and CDR2 from the germline V gene are TSWWSYY and QGS. The chain's CDR3 is CALGERGASYTYATLGDTRELIF. DNA of the CDR3: TGTGCTCTTGGGGAGCGGGGGGCTTCCTACACCTACGCGACCCTGGGGGATACAAGGGAACTCATCTTT.

To note about this clone: The TCRdb protein comes from a much larger clone and disagrees with this DNA's translation at residue 9, likely due to a read error; the protein given here is derived from the DNA. The V gene is TRDV2, the J gene TRDJ1; D not certain. TCRdb supplies no J gene; here it was assigned by aligning the nucleotide sequence to germline. Trimming removed 4 bases from V and 0 bases from J, with 17 bases in between. Germline V gene data show CDR1 as GEAIGNYY and CDR2 as EKD. The CDR3 sequence is 16 residues long. The CDR3 region has the DNA TGTGCCTGTGATCCCCTTGGTGGGAGTCACACCGATAAACTCATCTTT. As protein: CACDPLGGSHTDKLIF.

Many counts were recorded for this clone. This is likely an artifact of a read error, given a far larger clone one base away. The sample has other DNA sequences that encode this CDR3 too. V usage is TRDV2 and J usage is TRDJ1; possible D gene TRDD2, 5 bases. Germline V gives CDR1 GEAIGNYY, CDR2 EKD. This CDR3 contains 17 residues. The V and J ends lost 2 bases and 11 bases respectively, with 29 bases between them. CDR3 DNA: TGTGCCTGTGACAATTCCTTGTCTTACCCCGAGGGTGGTGAGCTCATCTTT. Translating gives CACDNSLSYPEGGELIF.

Regarding this clone: The protein that TCRdb holds for this DNA derives from a much larger clone and differs from the translated DNA at residue 8, which likely indicates a read error; the protein shown here is translated from the DNA. V and J are TRDV1 and TRDJ1; D remains ambiguous. TCRdb carries no J gene annotation; the J gene was assigned here by matching the DNA with germline. Looked up from germline, CDR1 is TSWWSYY and CDR2 is QGS. This CDR3 has 16 amino acids. Trimming cost V 0 bases and J 0 bases, with 11 bases left between them. The CDR3 loop is CALGELCLLYTDKLIF. The CDR3 nucleotides read TGTGCTCTTGGGGAACTGTGTCTCCTGTACACCGATAAACTCATCTTT.

As to this clone: TCRdb attributes to this sequence the protein of a much larger clone, which differs from the DNA translation at residue 10; a read error is likely, and the protein displayed is translated from the DNA. V usage is TRDV1 and J usage is TRDJ3; 12 bases align to TRDD3. The J gene was missing in TCRdb and was found by matching the end of the DNA to germline. V shed 2 bases, J shed 0 bases, and the junction held 17 bases outside the gene matches. The length of the CDR3 is 24 residues. Germline loops: CDR1 TSWWSYY, CDR2 QGS. The CDR3 loop is CALGERPYLLTGGYFSWDTRQMFF. As DNA, the CDR3 is TGTGCTCTTGGGGAAAGGCCCTACCTTCTAACTGGGGGATACTTCTCCTGGGACACCCGACAGATGTTTTTC.

With regard to this clone: TCRdb has a much larger clone's protein, which differs at residue 13 from the translation of this DNA, likely because of a read error; what is shown is the protein translated from the DNA. The J gene has no call, while the V gene is TRDV2; the table's D gene call, TRDD3, was not cross checked with the DNA. There are 14 residues in the CDR3. Germline V lookup: CDR1 GEAIGNYY, CDR2 EKD. The CDR3 here is CACDPYGRYDKLTF. DNA of the CDR3: TGTGCCTGTGACCCGTACGGACGATACGATAAACTCACCTTT.

This clone occurred a few times. TCRdb shows a much larger clone's protein in place of this DNA's translation, and the two differ at residue 13, likely through a read error; the protein shown is translated from the DNA. CDR3 loop: CACDTVGTGGPKCTDKLIF. The CDR3 bases are TGTGCCTGTGACACCGTTGGTACTGGGGGACCAAAGTGCACCGATAAACTCATCTTT. The V call is TRDV2, the J call TRDJ1; 9 bases line up with TRDD3. J gave up 1 base and V 0 bases, and 14 bases lay outside the gene matches. The CDR3 length is 19 residues. CDR1 and CDR2 (germline): GEAIGNYY, EKD.

In regard to this clone: TCRdb's protein for this DNA is that of a much larger clone and differs from the translation at residue 7, likely a read error; the protein shown is the DNA translation. The rearrangement links TRDV2 to TRDJ1, with D possibly matching TRDD3 (6 bases). The J gene, left out of TCRdb, was set here by checking the DNA against germline. In germline, CDR1 is GEAIGNYY, CDR2 EKD. The CDR3 length is 16 residues. The V end lost 0 bases, the J end lost 2 bases, and 15 bases lay between the germline ends. The CDR3 sequence: CACDTSRGRLTDKLIF. The CDR3 nucleotides are TGTGCCTGTGACACCAGCCGGGGGAGGTTGACCGATAAACTCATCTTT.

This clone was observed a few times. The protein in TCRdb stems from a much larger clone and differs at residue 10 from this DNA's translation, likely a read error; here the protein is translated from the DNA. The V gene is TRDV2; the J gene was not called; TRDD3, the table's D call, was not compared with the DNA. This CDR3 is 13 amino acids long. Germline V gene sequence: CDR1 GEAIGNYY, CDR2 EKD. The CDR3 protein is CACDLLGDHNLIF. CDR3 sequence (DNA): TGTGCCTGTGATTTACTGGGGGATCATAATCTCATCTTT.

This clone was seen repeatedly, ten times or more. This probably arose from a read error, given a far larger clone one base away. The same CDR3 also results from other DNA sequences found in this sample. The gene calls are TRDV2 and TRDJ1; 8 bases align to TRDD3. The J gene, not given by TCRdb, was assigned here from a germline match of the nucleotide sequence. CDR3 length equals 19 residues. Germline lookup yields CDR1 GEAIGNYY and CDR2 EKD. CDR3 residues: CACDTPWTGGPHPTDKLIF. In DNA form, the CDR3 reads TGTGCCTGCGACACTCCTTGGACTGGGGGCCCCCACCCCACCGATAAACTCATCTTT.